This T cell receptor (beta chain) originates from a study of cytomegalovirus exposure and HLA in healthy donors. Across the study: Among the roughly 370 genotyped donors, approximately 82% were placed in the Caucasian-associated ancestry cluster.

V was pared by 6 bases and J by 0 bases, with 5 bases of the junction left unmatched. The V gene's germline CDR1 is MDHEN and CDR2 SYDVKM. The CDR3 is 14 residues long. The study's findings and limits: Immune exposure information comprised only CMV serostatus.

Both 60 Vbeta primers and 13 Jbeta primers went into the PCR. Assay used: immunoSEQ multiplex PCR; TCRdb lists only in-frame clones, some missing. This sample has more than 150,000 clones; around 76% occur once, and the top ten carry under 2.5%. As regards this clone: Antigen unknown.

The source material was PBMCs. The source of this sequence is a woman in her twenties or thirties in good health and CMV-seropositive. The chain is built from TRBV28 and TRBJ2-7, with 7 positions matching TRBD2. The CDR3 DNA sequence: TGTGCCAGCAGGGGGGGGTCCTCCTCCTACGAGCAGTACTTC. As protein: CASRGGSSSYEQYF.